Given below is one T cell receptor (beta chain) in context. What it binds is not known. Sample-barcoded 5' priming and a J-beta primer mix drove a second PCR of about 6 to 12 cycles. CDR3-containing paired-end reads numbered at least 2.5 million in each sample. TCRdb recomputed calls from the 5' RACE reads with MiXCR, one row per CDR3 protein. The sample carries about 1.6 million distinct CDR3 sequences, almost 35% recorded once. This entry belongs to a study of blood T cells in healthy people across ages. Study findings and constraints: The unknown donor CMV status may have confounded expanded clonotype changes. Higher diversity and more naive CD4+ cells were features of long-lived donors, compared to aged donors.

Germline V lookup: CDR1 LGHNA, CDR2 YNFKEQ. Trimming took off 0 bases at V and 1 base at J, with 18 bases between the two ends. The CDR3 consists of 18 residues. Each donor had 9 to 10 milliliters of peripheral blood drawn. The chain carries TRBV4-2 and TRBJ2-5; a possible D gene is TRBD2 (6 bases). The TCR originated in a woman younger than 45 in good health. The sequencing input was blood. In nucleotides, the CDR3 is TGTGCCAGCAGCCAAGAATCGATGGCTAGCGAATCCCAAGAGACCCAGTACTTC. This translates into CASSQESMASESQETQYF.